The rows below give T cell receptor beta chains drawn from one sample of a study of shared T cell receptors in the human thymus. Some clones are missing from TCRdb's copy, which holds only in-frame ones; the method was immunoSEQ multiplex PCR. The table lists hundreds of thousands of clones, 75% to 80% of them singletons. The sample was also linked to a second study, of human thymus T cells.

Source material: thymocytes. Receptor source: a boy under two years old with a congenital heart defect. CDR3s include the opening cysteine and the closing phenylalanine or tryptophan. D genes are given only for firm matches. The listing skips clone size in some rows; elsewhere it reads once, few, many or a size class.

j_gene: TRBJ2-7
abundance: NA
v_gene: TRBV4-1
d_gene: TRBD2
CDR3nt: TGCGCCAGCAGCCATTCTCAGGGACTAGCGGGACTAAGCTCCTACGAGCAGTACTTC
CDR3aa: CASSHSQGLAGLSSYEQYF

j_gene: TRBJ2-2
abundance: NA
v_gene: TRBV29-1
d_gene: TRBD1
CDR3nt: TGCAGTACACGGGACAGGTCGAACACCGGGGAGCTGTTTTTT
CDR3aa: CSTRDRSNTGELFF

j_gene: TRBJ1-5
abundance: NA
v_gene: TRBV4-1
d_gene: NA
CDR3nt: TGCGCCAGCAGCCAAGATGGGGGTCACAGGGTAGGTCAGCCCCAGCATTTT
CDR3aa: CASSQDGGHRVGQPQHF

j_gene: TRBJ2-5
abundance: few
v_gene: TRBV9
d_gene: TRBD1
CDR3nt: TGTGCCAGCAGCGGACAGGGCGAAGAGACCCAGTACTTC
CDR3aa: CASSGQGEETQYF

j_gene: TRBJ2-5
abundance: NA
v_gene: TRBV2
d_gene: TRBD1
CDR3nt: TGTGCCAGCAGTGGCCGGGACAGGTACTTC
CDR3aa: CASSGRDRYF

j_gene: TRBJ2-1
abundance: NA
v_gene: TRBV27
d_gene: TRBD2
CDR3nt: TGTGCCAGCAGTTGGACTAGCGGGGACAATGAGCAGTTCTTC
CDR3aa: CASSWTSGDNEQFF

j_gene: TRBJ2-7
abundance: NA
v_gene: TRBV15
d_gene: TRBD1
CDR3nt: TGTGCCACCAGCAGTGGGACAGGGCAGCACGAGCAGTACTTC
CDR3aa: CATSSGTGQHEQYF

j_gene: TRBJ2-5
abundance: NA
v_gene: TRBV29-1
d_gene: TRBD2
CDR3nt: TGCAGCGTTGAAGTGCCTAGCGGGATTAAGCGGGAAGAGACCCAGTACTTC
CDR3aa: CSVEVPSGIKREETQYF

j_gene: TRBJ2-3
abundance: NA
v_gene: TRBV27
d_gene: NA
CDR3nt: TGTGCCAGCAGTCACCTGAGGGGCGGGGTAAGGCCCACAGATACGCAGTATTTT
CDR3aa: CASSHLRGGVRPTDTQYF

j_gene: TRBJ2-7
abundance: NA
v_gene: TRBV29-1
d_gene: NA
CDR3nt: TGCAGCGTTGAAGATAAGGGAGATCCACCCCCGTACGAGCAGTACTTC
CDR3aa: CSVEDKGDPPPYEQYF

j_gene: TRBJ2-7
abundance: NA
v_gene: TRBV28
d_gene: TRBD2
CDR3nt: TGTGCCAGCAGCCGAGGGACTAGCGGGACCCCGGGCCAGCAGTACTTC
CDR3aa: CASSRGTSGTPGQQYF

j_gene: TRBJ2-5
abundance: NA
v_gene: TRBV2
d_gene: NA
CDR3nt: TGTGCCAGCAGTGAAGCGCTTCGGGGGAAAGAAGAGACCCAGTACTTC
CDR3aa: CASSEALRGKEETQYF

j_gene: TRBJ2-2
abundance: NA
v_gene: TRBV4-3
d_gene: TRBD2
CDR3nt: TGCGCCAGCAGCCAAGTCATAGCGGGAGGGCCTCACACCGGGGAGCTGTTTTTT
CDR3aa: CASSQVIAGGPHTGELFF

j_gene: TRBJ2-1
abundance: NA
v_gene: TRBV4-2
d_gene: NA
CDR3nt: TGTGCCAGCAGCCAAGGCCCGAGGAGCGGAGCCAACAATGAGCAGTTCTTC
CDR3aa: CASSQGPRSGANNEQFF

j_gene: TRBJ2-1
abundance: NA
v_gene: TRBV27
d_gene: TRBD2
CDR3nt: TGTGCCAGCAGTTCCCAGCGGGGGAGCTCCTACAATGAGCAGTTCTTC
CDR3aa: CASSSQRGSSYNEQFF

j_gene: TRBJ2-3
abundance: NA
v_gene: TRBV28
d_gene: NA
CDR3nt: TGTGCCAGCAGTCCCACTCCTACAAGCGGGCCCCACACAGATACGCAGTATTTT
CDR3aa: CASSPTPTSGPHTDTQYF

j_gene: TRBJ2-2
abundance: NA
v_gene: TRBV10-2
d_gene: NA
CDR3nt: TGCGCCAGCAACAAGGAGACAGCGAACACCGGGGAGCTGTTTTTT
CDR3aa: CASNKETANTGELFF

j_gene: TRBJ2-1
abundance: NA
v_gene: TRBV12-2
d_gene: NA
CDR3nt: TGTGCAAGTCGCTTGTGCACATCCAGGACTAACAATGAGCAGTTCTTC
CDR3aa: CASRLCTSRTNNEQFF

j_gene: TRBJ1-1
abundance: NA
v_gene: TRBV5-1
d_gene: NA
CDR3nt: TGCGCCAGCAGCTTGTCCTTAGGGTGGGGGGTCGCGGAAGCTTTCTTT
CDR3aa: CASSLSLGWGVAEAFF